This T cell receptor beta chain came from a study of CXCR3-negative and CXCR3-positive naive CD8 T cells. Broader study findings: Naive cells used TRBV-TRBJ genes in much the same way whether CXCR3-negative or CXCR3-positive; memory cells did not.

The method, 5' RACE with UMI labels, was used to prepare the TRB cDNA libraries. TCRdb reprocessed the 5' RACE reads and stores each CDR3 protein as one record, lacking DNA. The sample has 90,000 to 95,000 distinct CDR3 sequences, and its top ten clones hold 1.5% to 2%. This CDR3 spans 13 amino acids. The germline CDR1 and CDR2 sequences are SQVTM and ANQGSEA. To note about this clonotype: Antigen unknown.

V is TRBV29-1 and J is TRBJ1-5. Sequencing input: naive CXCR3- CD8+ T cells from blood. Described subset: CD45RO-CCR7+CD27+CD95- naive CD8+ T cells lacking CXCR3 (TNR3-). This clonotype was obtained from a human donor in good health. Some clones in this sample may be carry-over from other donors' samples. CDR3 amino acids: CSVVSGTDQPQHF.